The 32 T cell receptor beta chains presented below share a single source sample, sequenced in a study of blood T cells in healthy people across ages. The authors ran a second PCR of roughly 6 to 11 cycles using a sample-barcoded 5' primer and a J-beta primer mix. TCRdb fed the 5' RACE reads into MiXCR, producing one record per CDR3 protein. Of fewer than 2,000,000 distinct CDR3 sequences listed, roughly two fifths were seen once; the top ten hold approximately 22%. Sequenced material: blood. Source of these receptors: a human donor in good health.

This clonotype was detected once. The chain couples TRBV4-3 to TRBJ2-2; D not resolved. V was pared by 0 bases and J by 6 bases, with 11 bases between. This CDR3 comprises 15 residues. Germline V CDR1 and CDR2: LGHNA, YSLEER. Here the CDR3 reads CASSQDRTGSGELFF. For the CDR3, the DNA is TGCGCCAGCAGCCAAGATAGGACGGGTTCCGGGGAGCTGTTTTTT.

This clonotype was found a few times. The chain carries TRBV7-2 and TRBJ1-5; TRBD1 might be the D (6 bases). CDR3 length equals 15 residues. The germline V and J ends were trimmed by 8 bases and 4 bases, with 18 bases remaining between them. Germline CDR1 is SGHTA and CDR2 is FQGNSA. The DNA of the CDR3 is TGTGCCAGCCAATTAAGGGGGGGGACTAATCAGCCCCAGCATTTT. It is translated as CASQLRGGTNQPQHF.

This clonotype was seen more than once but under ten times. The chain links TRBV7-8 to TRBJ1-1; D is undetermined. Trimming pared 5 bases from V and 8 bases from J, leaving 18 bases between. Germline V gene sequence: CDR1 SGHVS, CDR2 FQNEAQ. The CDR3 spans 14 residues. The CDR3 DNA is TGTGCCAGCAGCCCCAAAAGGACCTTGTTAGAAGCTTTCTTT. Its translation is CASSPKRTLLEAFF.

The sample holds a few counts of this clonotype. V usage is TRBV12-3 or TRBV12-4 and J usage is TRBJ1-2, with 7 bases that match TRBD1. CDR3 length: 13 amino acids. V shed 7 bases, J shed 7 bases, and the junction held 9 bases outside the gene matches. The CDR3 DNA follows: TGTGCCAGCACCGAAGACAGGGACCGTGGCTACACCTTC. Encoded protein: CASTEDRDRGYTF.

This chain joins TRBV7-2 and TRBJ2-7, with D possibly TRBD1 on 5 matching bases. V gave up 5 bases and J gave up 2 bases, with 19 bases separating them. This CDR3 has 16 amino acids. Germline CDR1 reads SGHTA; CDR2 reads FQGNSA. CDR3 sequence (DNA): TGTGCCAGCAGCCCTACCTCGGGCGAAGGGGCCTACGAGCAGTACTTC. Encoded protein: CASSPTSGEGAYEQYF. Based on the CDR3 plus reference TRBV7-2 and TRBJ2-7, the full variable domain is GAGVSQSPSNKVTEKGKDVELRCDPISGHTALYWYRQSLGQGLEFLIYFQGNSAPDKSGLPSDRFSAERTGGSVSTLTIQRTQQEDSAVYLCASSPTSGEGAYEQYFGPGTRLTVT.

The rearrangement links TRBV11-1 to TRBJ2-1; D gene unclear. CDR1 and CDR2 from the germline V gene are SGHAT and FQDESV (reference sequence). Trimming removed 5 bases from V and 7 bases from J, with 12 bases in between. CDR3 length equals 13 residues. In nucleotides, the CDR3 is TGTGCCAGCAGCCCCCAAAATACGAATGAGCAGTTCTTC. It is translated as CASSPQNTNEQFF.

CDR3 sequence: CASGCEKLFF. The CDR3 DNA follows: TGTGCTAGTGGTTGTGAAAAACTGTTTTTT. V usage is TRBV12-5 and J usage is TRBJ1-4; D not certain. The CDR3 consists of 10 residues. The germline V and J ends were trimmed by 4 bases and 7 bases, with 1 base remaining between them. From germline, CDR1 is LGHNT and CDR2 FRNRAP.

V and J are TRBV20-1 and TRBJ2-5; maybe TRBD1 (5 bases). This CDR3 is 13 amino acids long. The V and J ends lost 2 bases and 5 bases respectively, with 12 bases between them. Germline-derived CDR1 and CDR2 are DFQATT and SNEGSKA (reference sequence). The CDR3 region has the DNA TGCAGTGCTAGAAAGGGGTTGGGGGAGACCCAGTACTTC. Translating gives CSARKGLGETQYF.

This clonotype was found a few times. The rearrangement uses TRBV29-1 and TRBJ1-4; no clear D gene. The CDR3 has 13 amino acids. Germline V lookup: CDR1 SQVTM, CDR2 ANQGSEA. Trimming pared 4 bases from V and 8 bases from J, leaving 14 bases between. The CDR3 coding sequence is TGCAGCGTTGCCCCCACTAAAGGGGAAAAACTGTTTTTT. This codes for CSVAPTKGEKLFF.

The gene calls are TRBV20-1 and TRBJ2-5, with 10 nucleotides matching TRBD2. This CDR3 comprises 16 residues. Looked up from germline, CDR1 is DFQATT and CDR2 is SNEGSKA (reference sequence). The V and J ends lost 0 bases and 4 bases, in that order; junction bases with no gene match: 8. CDR3 in DNA: TGCAGTGCTAGAGACCCCCAGCGGGGGGGCGGAGAGACCCAGTACTTC. It specifies CSARDPQRGGGETQYF.

The chain recombines TRBV6-6 with TRBJ1-4, with a tentative D call TRBD1 (6 bases). The CDR3 length is 14 residues. Trimming stripped 11 bases from V and 0 bases from J, with 13 bases between. Per the germline V gene, CDR1 is MNHNY and CDR2 is SVGAGI (reference sequence). CDR3 in amino acids: CAGQTDATNEKLFF. In DNA form, the CDR3 reads TGTGCCGGACAGACAGATGCAACTAATGAAAAACTGTTTTTT.

This clonotype occurred a few times. V usage is TRBV21-1 and J usage is TRBJ2-3. TRBV21-1 is a pseudogene segment. This CDR3 is built from 16 residues. The CDR3 bases are TGTGCCAGCAGCAGGCGACTAGCGGCTAGCACAGATACGCAGTATTTT. It is translated as CASSRRLAASTDTQYF.

In its sample, this clonotype was seen once. The chain recombines TRBV11-2 with TRBJ1-5; D ambiguous. This CDR3 contains 14 residues. Germline assignment: CDR1 SGHAT and CDR2 FQNNGV. V was cut by 4 bases and J by 4 bases, with 11 bases left in between. CDR3 DNA sequence: TGTGCCAGCAGCTCCATCGAGGGTAATCAGCCCCAGCATTTT. Translated, it gives CASSSIEGNQPQHF.

This clonotype showed up just a few times. V gene TRBV7-3 combines with J gene TRBJ2-1; D is unclear. The CDR3 has 13 amino acids. Germline CDR1 is SGHTA and CDR2 is FQGTGA. Trimming stripped 3 bases from V and 8 bases from J, with 11 bases between. The CDR3, as DNA: TGTGCCAGCAGCTTGGACCCCGATGATGAGCAGTTCTTC. Protein sequence: CASSLDPDDEQFF.

The V and J genes are TRBV4-2 and TRBJ2-7; TRBD1 aligns across 8 bases. Germline-derived CDR1 and CDR2 are LGHNA and YNFKEQ. CDR3 length: 15 residues. The trim removed 2 bases at V and 0 bases at J, leaving 3 bases unmatched. The CDR3 spells CASSQQGANSYEQYF. CDR3 bases: TGTGCCAGCAGCCAACAGGGGGCTAACTCCTACGAGCAGTACTTC.

V is TRBV5-6 and J is TRBJ2-7; D perhaps matches TRBD2 (6 bases). The ends were cut back, 4 bases at V and 3 bases at J, with 17 bases in the middle. Germline-derived CDR1 and CDR2 are SGHDT and YYEEEE. CDR3 size: 15 residues. CDR3 nucleotide sequence: TGTGCCAGCAGCCCCTGGGCGGGGAATAACTACGAGCAGTACTTC. It is translated as CASSPWAGNNYEQYF.

This clonotype was observed at least ten times. This chain joins TRBV28 and TRBJ2-1; 10 bases align to TRBD2. V trimming: 2 bases; J trimming: 11 bases; junction bases outside the gene matches: 9. The germline V gene has CDR1 MDHEN and CDR2 SYDVKM. The CDR3 loop spans 15 amino acids. CDR3 amino acids: CASSLPGLAVKQQFF. The DNA of the CDR3 is TGTGCCAGCAGTTTACCTGGACTAGCGGTTAAGCAGCAGTTCTTC.

This clonotype came up many times. The rearrangement links TRBV4-3 to TRBJ2-3; D may be TRBD1 (5 bases). Trimming shortened V by 5 bases and J by 4 bases, and 16 bases separated the two germline ends. The CDR3 spans 15 residues. Germline values: CDR1 LGHNA, CDR2 YSLEER. CDR3 in amino acids: CASSSRTQGADTQYF. DNA of the CDR3: TGCGCCAGCAGCTCTCGGACACAAGGGGCAGATACGCAGTATTTT.

This chain connects TRBV25-1 to TRBJ2-1, with 12 bases lining up with TRBD2. With 4 bases clipped from V and 0 bases from J, the junction kept 1 base outside the gene matches. In germline, CDR1 is MGHDK, CDR2 SYGVNS. This CDR3 contains 16 residues. The DNA of the CDR3 is TGTGCCAGCAGTGCACTAGCGGGGGGCTCCTACAATGAGCAGTTCTTC. It yields the protein CASSALAGGSYNEQFF.

This clonotype was recorded many times. V usage is TRBV4-3 and J usage is TRBJ2-7; TRBD1 matches at 9 bases. V lost 0 bases to trimming and J lost 1 base; unmatched junction nucleotides: 1. Germline assignment: CDR1 LGHNA and CDR2 YSLEER. CDR3 length: 15 amino acids. CDR3 in amino acids: CASSQDGTGSYEQYF. The CDR3 DNA follows: TGCGCCAGCAGCCAAGATGGGACAGGGTCCTACGAGCAGTACTTC.

This chain links TRBV4-1 with TRBJ1-1, with D unresolved. The CDR3 is 14 residues long. Trimming left V 0 bases short and J 6 bases short, with 11 bases between. The germline gives CDR1 MGHRA, CDR2 YSYEKL. CDR3 sequence: CASSQDPAGPEAFF. The CDR3 nucleotides read TGCGCCAGCAGCCAAGACCCCGCTGGGCCTGAAGCTTTCTTT.

The chain recombines TRBV6-2 or TRBV6-3 with TRBJ1-6, with 9 bases matching TRBD1. CDR3 length: 14 residues. Per germline, CDR1 MNHEY and CDR2 SVGEGT. J lost 7 bases, V lost 6 bases, and 4 bases had no gene match. The chain's CDR3 is CASRGQGRNSPLHF. The CDR3 DNA is TGTGCCAGCAGAGGACAGGGGCGAAATTCACCCCTCCACTTT.

This clonotype turned up a few times. The chain has TRBV24-1 and TRBJ1-2; 7 nucleotides match TRBD1. The junction had 7 bases not matched to a gene; V was cut back by 3 bases and J by 4 bases. There are 15 residues in the CDR3. CDR1 is KGHDR, CDR2 SFDVKD, per germline. This CDR3 reads CATSDPLRGIYGYTF. DNA of the CDR3: TGTGCCACCAGTGATCCGCTCAGGGGGATCTATGGCTACACCTTC.

The chain has TRBV20-1 and TRBJ1-2, with TRBD1 matching over 8 bases. Germline CDR1 DFQATT, CDR2 SNEGSKA (reference sequence). This CDR3 region has 12 residues. The V segment lost 5 bases and the J segment 4 bases; nucleotides outside the gene matches: 3. CDR3 residues: CSAGQGLYGYTF. The CDR3 DNA sequence: TGCAGTGCTGGACAGGGTCTCTATGGCTACACCTTC.

This clonotype was seen a handful of times. V and J are TRBV12-3 or TRBV12-4 and TRBJ2-1; 11 nucleotides align to TRBD2. The CDR3 extends over 15 amino acids. J gave up 7 bases and V 6 bases, and 8 bases lay outside the gene matches. The CDR3 DNA is TGTGCCAGCAGAACCAATAGCGGGGGGGCGAATGAGCAGTTCTTC. Its protein is CASRTNSGGANEQFF.

Only a few counts were recorded for this clonotype. The J gene is TRBJ2-4, the V gene TRBV4-2; D perhaps matches TRBD2 (6 bases). The DNA end is a closer match to TRBJ2-7, so the J assignment may be wrong. The CDR3 is 16 residues long. Per the germline V gene, CDR1 is LGHNA and CDR2 is YNFKEQ. CDR3 sequence (DNA): TGTGCCAGCAGCCCGAAGCGGGCCCTCCGAAGGGACGAGCAGTACTTC. Translating it yields CASSPKRALRRDEQYF.

V gene TRBV7-2 combines with J gene TRBJ2-1, with D perhaps TRBD2 (6 bases). This CDR3 spans 14 amino acids. Per the germline V gene, CDR1 is SGHTA and CDR2 is FQGNSA. V lost 6 bases, J lost 2 bases, and 11 bases lay in between. CDR3 residues: CASSRDLPYNEQFF. The CDR3 nucleotides read TGTGCCAGCAGTCGGGACTTGCCCTACAATGAGCAGTTCTTC.

V is TRBV2 and J is TRBJ2-5; D gene unclear. Trimming left V 6 bases short and J 1 base short, with 6 bases between. This CDR3 spans 12 amino acids. Germline CDR1 is SNHLY and CDR2 is FYNNEI. DNA of the CDR3: TGTGCCAGCAGGTGGTCCCAAGAGACCCAGTACTTC. Protein product: CASRWSQETQYF.

In this sample, this clonotype turned up many times. The chain joins TRBV5-1 to TRBJ1-5; 9 positions match TRBD1. J lost 6 bases, V lost 1 base, and 2 bases had no gene match. Germline V gives CDR1 SGHRS, CDR2 YFSETQ. The CDR3 extends over 14 amino acids. CDR3 in amino acids: CASSLTGGFQPQHF. The CDR3 DNA sequence: TGCGCCAGCAGCTTGACAGGGGGCTTTCAGCCCCAGCATTTT. Together with reference TRBV5-1 and TRBJ1-5, the CDR3 gives the full variable domain: KAGVTQTPRYLIKTRGQQVTLSCSPISGHRSVSWYQQTPGQGLQFLFEYFSETQRNKGNFPGRFSGRQFSNSRSEMNVSTLELGDSALYLCASSLTGGFQPQHFGDGTRLSIL.

J is TRBJ2-1 and V is TRBV4-2, with 8 nucleotides matching TRBD2. CDR3 length: 16 residues. The germline gives CDR1 LGHNA, CDR2 YNFKEQ. Trimming removed 2 bases from V and 4 bases from J; junction bases left unmatched: 7. CDR3 loop: CASSQLSGGAYNEQFF. In nucleotides, the CDR3 is TGTGCCAGCAGCCAATTATCGGGGGGGGCTTACAATGAGCAGTTCTTC.

The V gene is TRBV5-5, the J gene TRBJ2-1, with D perhaps matching TRBD2 (5 bases). Germline V gene sequence: CDR1 SGHKS, CDR2 YYEKEE (reference sequence). This CDR3 spans 17 amino acids. The V gene lost 3 bases and the J gene lost 10 bases, with 26 bases spanning the gap. The CDR3 bases are TGTGCCAGCAGCTGGCGGGTCAGCGCAGGATTCCCCTACGAGCAGTTCTTC. Translating gives CASSWRVSAGFPYEQFF.

This clonotype came up a few times. The rearrangement links TRBV12-3 or TRBV12-4 to TRBJ2-5; the D is unclear. CDR3 length: 13 amino acids. V was cut by 3 bases and J by 5 bases, with 10 bases left in between. Written as DNA, the CDR3 is TGTGCCAGCAGTTTCAGTGTCGGGGAGACCCAGTACTTC. It specifies CASSFSVGETQYF.